The source of this TCR beta chain is a study of T cell responses to AZD1222 COVID-19 vaccine (dated by TCRdb to the early 2020s). Concerning the study at large: AZD1222 recipients whose second dose came at about 4 weeks and those whose second dose came at about 12 weeks were combined into one group, since spike-specific TCR depth and breadth did not differ between the two schedules. TCR sequencing was performed for 230 to 250 trial participants, of whom around 210 were given two doses of AZD1222 and around 25 were given two doses of MenACWY control vaccine. Trial participants were enrolled by age into 18-55, 56-69 and 70-plus year subgroups, with around 140, 26 and 57 TCR-sequenced participants respectively.

The CDR3 regions of human TCRbeta chains were subjected to immunosequencing. Per the original workflow: TCRs in the repertoires were matched against a reference library of SARS-CoV-2-specific TCRs that had been generated with the MIRA antigen-specificity platform. Breadth was defined as the fraction of unique TCRs that were SARS-CoV-2-associated, and depth was defined as the fraction of total T cells that were SARS-CoV-2-associated. Using the MIRA data, every spike-specific TCR was mapped to the spike region that the TCR reacted to and assigned to either a CD4 or a CD8 class. Log10-transformed breadth and depth values were compared by one-way ANOVA with Sidak's multiple comparisons tests. The clones in this table, taken by TCRdb from immuneACCESS, are in-frame only. Not every clone is retained; where verified, under half of the shortfall comes from an unresolved V gene, and the cause of the rest is unknown. Clone size and the V and J calls come from that table; the DNA yielded D and trimming. In all, the sample holds 110,000 to 150,000 clones, and about nine tenths of those were seen once. The ten largest make up approximately 1.7% of the sample.

Reading from cysteine to phenylalanine, the CDR3 counts 17 amino acids. The sequence is cut down to CDR3 DNA, 51 bases in frame from base 1. V was cut back by 0 bases and J by 0 bases, leaving a gap of 12 bases between them. The germline V gene (reference sequence) sets CDR1 to MNHEY and CDR2 to SMNVEV. Here is what the overall study found, with its caveats: A significant rise in spike-specific TCR breadth and depth was observed after two AZD1222 doses relative to day 0 and relative to MenACWY recipients. Because no samples from the day 14 peak response were available, repertoires could be characterized only after the peak T cell response. Epitopes outside the regions mutated in the B.1.351 and B.1.1.7 variants were reportedly recognized by nearly half of the unique spike-specific TCRs. Conclusions about previously exposed vaccinees are limited, since just five or six AZD1222 recipients were seropositive for SARS-CoV-2 at baseline. The 56-69-year group was small, and its depth increase did not reach significance, likely because of low power. Vaccine-associated CD4 TCRs spanned the whole spike protein, with dominant responses in regions 160-218 and 743-854. Participants were mostly white British and included more females than males, and it was suggested by the authors that clonal diversity may have been underestimated.

The time point label, as the study defines it: baseline before first vaccination. Vaccinee samples came from UK trials COV001 and COV002, including a single-blind randomized controlled phase 2/3 trial of AZD1222 (ChAdOx1 nCoV-19) in healthy adults. For TCRbeta chain sequencing, PBMC samples were collected from trial participants at day 0 and at day 28 after the second dose. Of note for this clone: Its antigen target is currently unknown. No per-base quality is available; no much larger clone lies one base away.

Specimen: peripheral blood, collected on day 0 of AZD1222 vaccination. The rearrangement joined TRBV27 to TRBJ2-1, and perhaps TRBD2 as D gene, on 5 matching bases. The receptor comes from an adult in good health. The CDR3 in this case is CASSLSRTGSSYNEQFF. The nucleotide sequence reads as follows: TGTGCCAGCAGTTTATCCCGGACGGGGAGCTCCTACAATGAGCAGTTCTTC.